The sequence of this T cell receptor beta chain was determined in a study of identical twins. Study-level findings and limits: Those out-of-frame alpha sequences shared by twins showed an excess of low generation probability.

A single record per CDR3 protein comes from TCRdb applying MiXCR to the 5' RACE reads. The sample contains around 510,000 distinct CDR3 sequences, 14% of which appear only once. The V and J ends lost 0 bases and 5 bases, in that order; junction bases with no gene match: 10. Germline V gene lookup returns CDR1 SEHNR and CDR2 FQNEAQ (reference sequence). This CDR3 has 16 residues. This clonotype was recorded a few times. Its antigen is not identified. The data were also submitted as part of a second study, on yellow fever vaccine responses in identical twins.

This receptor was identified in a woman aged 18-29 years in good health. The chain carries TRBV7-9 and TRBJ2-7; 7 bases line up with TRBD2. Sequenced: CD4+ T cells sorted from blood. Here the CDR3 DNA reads TGTGCCAGCAGCTTAGCGGGGGGGACGGTACTAGACGAGCAGTACTTC. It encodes CASSLAGGTVLDEQYF.